This T cell receptor beta chain was documented in a study of blood T cell repertoires in COVID-19. Overall study context: COVID-19 samples collected from the United States, Italy and Spain covered acute and convalescent phases. Nucleic acid was either cDNA or gDNA, and it came from T cells, B-cell-depleted T cells, or PBMCs.

V shed 3 bases and J 4 bases; nucleotides not matched to a gene: 3. Germline V lookup: CDR1 LNHNV, CDR2 YYDKDF (reference sequence). This CDR3 has 15 amino acids. The authors' processing: By means of reference gene primer amplification, nucleated cell counts were estimated. Sequenced by immunoSEQ multiplex PCR; TCRdb stores in-frame clones only, minus some. V and J calls plus clone size are reproduced from that table; the DNA served to infer D and trimming. This table holds 270,000 or so clones, 83% found once. J is TRBJ2-5 and V is TRBV15; 12 nucleotides line up with TRBD2. Material for sequencing was peripheral blood. This sequence originates from a woman aged 45-60 years who had recovered from COVID-19. The DNA of the CDR3 is TGTGCCACCAGCAGGGGGGGACTAGCGGGAGAGACCCAGTACTTC. Encoded protein: CATSRGGLAGETQYF.